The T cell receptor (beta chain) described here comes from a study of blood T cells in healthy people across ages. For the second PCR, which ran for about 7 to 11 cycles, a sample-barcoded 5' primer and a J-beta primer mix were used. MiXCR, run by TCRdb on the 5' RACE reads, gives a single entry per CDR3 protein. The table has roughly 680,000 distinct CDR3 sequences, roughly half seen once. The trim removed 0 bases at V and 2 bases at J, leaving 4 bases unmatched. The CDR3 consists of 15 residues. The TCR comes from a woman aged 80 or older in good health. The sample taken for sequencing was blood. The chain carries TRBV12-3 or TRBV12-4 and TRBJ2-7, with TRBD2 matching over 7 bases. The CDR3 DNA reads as TGTGCCAGCAGTTTAGCGCGGGGGTCGGCCTACGAGCAGTACTTC. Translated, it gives CASSLARGSAYEQYF.